The TCR beta chain described here comes from a study of human T cells and chemical hapten exposure (dated by TCRdb to the early 2020s). About the full investigation: For sensitization, 2% DPC in acetone was applied to a roughly 2 cm by roughly 2 cm area of upper inner arm skin. Throughout the roughly 26-week study period, patients were also given weekly therapeutic DPC doses on the scalp. Patch testing on the upper back used Finn chambers containing 0.01% DPC, with scoring done after 6 days according to International Contact Dermatitis Research Group standards. The patient cohort, mostly female, included alopecia areata with under or over 50% scalp involvement, alopecia totalis and alopecia universalis. Libraries were pooled for sequencing, and variation in per-sample TCR yields was attributed mainly to small differences in library volumes within the pool. In alopecia patients, the study followed how the peripheral blood TCR repertoire changed in vivo over primary and secondary sensitization to diphenylcyclopropenone (DPC), a hapten. Blood samples were taken from patients before sensitization (week 0) and at 2, 6 and about 24 weeks after DPC sensitization. Blood for TCR sequencing was provided by twenty-nine alopecia patients at one to four time points (pre-sensitization, 2, 6 and 24 weeks). Broader findings and caveats from the paper: Patch test score correlated positively with the number of PT1 expanded TCRs, reaching significance at thresholds 8, 16 and 32 but not at 4. The number of TCRs above 1 in 1000 frequency did not change with DPC sensitization; there was no evidence of global repertoire structure alterations. Because every patient had alopecia, a presumed autoimmune disease, the patients' immune response might differ from that of healthy individuals. After repeated subsampling, changes were observed in the strength of the expansion versus patch-test correlation and in the threshold at which the correlation became significant. Significantly more large CDR3 similarity clusters were formed by expanded TCRs than by pre-sensitization or healthy control sets, consistent with antigen-driven responses.

The sample's time point label, decoded: patch test 2, 6 weeks after DPC sensitization. The sample's treatment or condition label, decoded: therapeutic diphenylcyclopropenone sensitization with weekly scalp DPC. At every patch-test visit, the blood draw took place before the patch test was put on. Patients were eligible if aged 18 to 70, diagnosed with alopecia and judged suitable for DPC therapy, and pregnant patients were excluded. Total RNA was isolated from unfractionated whole blood collected in Tempus Blood RNA tubes. This clonotype was detected many times. Its target antigen remains unknown. No base quality information exists; no much larger clone differs at one position. The protocol used for the library was RACE. The listed sequencing device is NextSeq 500. During library preparation, unique molecular identifiers were attached to individual cDNA molecules so that TCRs could be counted quantitatively and reproducibly. For every blood RNA sample, sequencing covered both the TCR alpha and TCR beta chains. The authors' analysis ran thus. The median number of TCRs per sample was roughly 98,000, ranging from about 23,224 to 750,000. The Decombinator software suite was used to annotate the V, J and CDR3 of the TCR reads. Every sample was subsampled to the same number of TCRs (28,000) for the PS versus PT1 abundance plots. Expanded TCRs were defined as absent before sensitization and observed at least eight times at the 2-week time point. TCRdb reprocessing: public reads trimmed at Q25 with fastp, clones called with MiXCR, in-frame beta chains kept. All rows with the same CDR3 protein become a single entry with the most common DNA and genes. The V and J calls and clone size are TCRdb's, not the authors'. The sample table records 95,000 or so distinct CDR3 sequences; about an eighth of these occur just once. Around 3% of the sample rests with the top ten.

The junction shows trimming of 3 bases on V and 4 bases on J, and the gene matches do not reach 7 bases of it. CDR1 and CDR2, per the germline V gene, are LGHNA and YSLEER. The CDR3 numbers 16 residues from cysteine through phenylalanine. Kept here is only the CDR3 DNA, which spans 48 bases and is read in frame from base 1. The rearrangement joined TRBV4-3 to TRBJ2-2; TRBD2 agrees with 8 junctional bases. The source of this sequence is a woman aged 40-49 years with alopecia areata. Some clones in this sample may be carry-over from other donors' samples. The material sequenced was whole blood, taken in connection with sensitization to the hapten diphenylcyclopropenone (DPC). This receptor carries the CDR3 CASSQAGRAGTGELFF. Read as DNA, the sequence is TGCGCCAGCAGCCAGGCCGGGAGGGCCGGCACCGGGGAGCTGTTTTTT.